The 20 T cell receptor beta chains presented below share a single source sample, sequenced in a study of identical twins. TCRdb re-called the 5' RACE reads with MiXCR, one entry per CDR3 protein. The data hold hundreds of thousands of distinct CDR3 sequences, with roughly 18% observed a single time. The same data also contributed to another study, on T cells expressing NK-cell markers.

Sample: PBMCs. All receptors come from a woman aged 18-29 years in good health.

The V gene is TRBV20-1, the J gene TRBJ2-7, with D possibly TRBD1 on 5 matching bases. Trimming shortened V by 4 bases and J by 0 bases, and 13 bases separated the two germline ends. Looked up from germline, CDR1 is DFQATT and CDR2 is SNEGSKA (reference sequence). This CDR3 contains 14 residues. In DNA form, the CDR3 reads TGCAGTGCTATCAAGTGGGGCACCTCCTACGAGCAGTACTTC. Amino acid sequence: CSAIKWGTSYEQYF.

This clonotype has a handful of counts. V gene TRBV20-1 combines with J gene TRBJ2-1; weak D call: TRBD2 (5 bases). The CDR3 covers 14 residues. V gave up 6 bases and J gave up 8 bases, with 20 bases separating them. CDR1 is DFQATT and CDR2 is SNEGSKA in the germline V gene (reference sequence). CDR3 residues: CSAAAGPPSDEQFF. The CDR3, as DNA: TGCAGTGCCGCCGCGGGCCCCCCCTCCGATGAGCAGTTCTTC.

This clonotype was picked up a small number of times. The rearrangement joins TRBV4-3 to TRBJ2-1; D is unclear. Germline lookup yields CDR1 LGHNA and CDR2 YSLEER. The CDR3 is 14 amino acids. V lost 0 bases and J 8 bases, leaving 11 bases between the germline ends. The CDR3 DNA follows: TGCGCCAGCAGCCAAGACCTGGAGTTCGATGAGCAGTTCTTC. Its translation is CASSQDLEFDEQFF.

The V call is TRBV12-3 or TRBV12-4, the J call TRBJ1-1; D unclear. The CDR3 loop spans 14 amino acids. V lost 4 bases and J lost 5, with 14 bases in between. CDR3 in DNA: TGTGCCAGCAGTTATTCTCAGGAGGCGACTGAAGCTTTCTTT. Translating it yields CASSYSQEATEAFF.

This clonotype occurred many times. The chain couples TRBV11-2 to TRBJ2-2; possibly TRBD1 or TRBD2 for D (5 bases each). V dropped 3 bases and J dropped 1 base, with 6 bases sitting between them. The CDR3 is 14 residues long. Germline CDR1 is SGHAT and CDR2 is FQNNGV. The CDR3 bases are TGTGCCAGCAGCTTGGGACGGAACACCGGGGAGCTGTTTTTT. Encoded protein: CASSLGRNTGELFF.

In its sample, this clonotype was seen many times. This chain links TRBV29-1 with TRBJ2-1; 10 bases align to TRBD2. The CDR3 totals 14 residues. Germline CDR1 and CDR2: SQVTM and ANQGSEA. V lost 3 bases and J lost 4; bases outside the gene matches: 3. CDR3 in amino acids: CSVDGTSAYNEQFF. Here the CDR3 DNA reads TGCAGCGTTGACGGGACTAGCGCGTACAATGAGCAGTTCTTC.

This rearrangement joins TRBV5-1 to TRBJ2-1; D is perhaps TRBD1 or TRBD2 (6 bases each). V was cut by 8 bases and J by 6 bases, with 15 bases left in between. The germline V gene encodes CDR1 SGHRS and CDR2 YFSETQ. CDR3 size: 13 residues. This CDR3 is CASRGGTGNEQFF. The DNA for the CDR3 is TGCGCCAGTAGAGGGGGGACCGGCAATGAGCAGTTCTTC.

CDR3 amino acids: CSASPGLAVQETQYF. In DNA form, the CDR3 reads TGCAGTGCTAGCCCCGGACTAGCGGTCCAAGAGACCCAGTACTTC. The V gene is TRBV20-1, the J gene TRBJ2-5; 10 nucleotides line up with TRBD2. CDR1 DFQATT and CDR2 SNEGSKA come from the germline V gene (reference sequence). The CDR3 has 15 residues. J gave up 1 base and V 3 bases, and 5 bases lay outside the gene matches.

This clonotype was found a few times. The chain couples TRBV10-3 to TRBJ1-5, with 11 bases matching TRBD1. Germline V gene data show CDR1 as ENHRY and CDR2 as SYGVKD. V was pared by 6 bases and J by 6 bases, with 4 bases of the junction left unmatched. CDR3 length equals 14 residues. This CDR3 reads CAIRGQGAGQPQHF. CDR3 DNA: TGTGCCATCAGAGGACAGGGGGCCGGTCAGCCCCAGCATTTT.

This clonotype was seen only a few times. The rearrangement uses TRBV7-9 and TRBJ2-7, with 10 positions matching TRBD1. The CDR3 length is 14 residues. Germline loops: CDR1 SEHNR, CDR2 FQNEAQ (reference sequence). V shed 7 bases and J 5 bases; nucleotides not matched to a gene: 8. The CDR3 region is CASTLGQGGDEQYF. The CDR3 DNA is TGTGCCAGCACACTAGGACAGGGGGGTGACGAGCAGTACTTC.

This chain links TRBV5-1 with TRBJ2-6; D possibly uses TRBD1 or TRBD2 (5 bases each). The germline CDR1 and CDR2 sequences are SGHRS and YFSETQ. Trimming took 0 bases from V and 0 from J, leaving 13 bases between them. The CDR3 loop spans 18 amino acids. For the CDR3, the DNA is TGCGCCAGCAGCTTGGAGGGACGGCCTTTCTCTGGGGCCAACGTCCTGACTTTC. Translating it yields CASSLEGRPFSGANVLTF.

CDR3 loop: CASAPSTGLGETQYF. The CDR3 DNA sequence: TGTGCTAGTGCCCCCTCGACAGGGTTAGGAGAGACCCAGTACTTC. The V and J genes are TRBV12-5 and TRBJ2-5; 7 positions agree with TRBD1. This CDR3 is 15 amino acids long. The germline CDR1 and CDR2 sequences are LGHNT and FRNRAP. J was trimmed by 4 bases and V by 7 bases; bases with no gene match: 12.

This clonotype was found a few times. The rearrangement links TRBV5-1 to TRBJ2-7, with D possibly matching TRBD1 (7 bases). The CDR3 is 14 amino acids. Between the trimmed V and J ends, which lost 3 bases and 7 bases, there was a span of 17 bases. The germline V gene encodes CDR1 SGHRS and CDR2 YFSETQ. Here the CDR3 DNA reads TGCGCCAGCAGCTCCGGGACTCTCAGGGGGGAGCAGTACTTC. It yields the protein CASSSGTLRGEQYF. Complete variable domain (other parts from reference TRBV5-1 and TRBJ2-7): KAGVTQTPRYLIKTRGQQVTLSCSPISGHRSVSWYQQTPGQGLQFLFEYFSETQRNKGNFPGRFSGRQFSNSRSEMNVSTLELGDSALYLCASSSGTLRGEQYFGPGTRLTVT.

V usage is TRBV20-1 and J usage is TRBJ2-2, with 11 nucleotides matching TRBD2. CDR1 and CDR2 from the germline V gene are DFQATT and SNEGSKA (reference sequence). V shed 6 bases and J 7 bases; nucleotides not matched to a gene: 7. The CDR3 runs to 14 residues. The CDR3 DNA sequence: TGCAGTGCCCCGACTAGCGGGACGGACGGGGAGCTGTTTTTT. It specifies CSAPTSGTDGELFF.

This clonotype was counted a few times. In nucleotides, the CDR3 is TGCGCCAGCAGCTTGGAGGCAGCAGCGAGTGGCTACACCTTC. The encoded protein is CASSLEAAASGYTF. This chain joins TRBV5-1 and TRBJ1-2; D unclear. The CDR3 consists of 14 residues. V was pared by 0 bases and J by 7 bases, with 13 bases between. Germline loops: CDR1 SGHRS, CDR2 YFSETQ.

CDR3 residues: CASSLFPGAETQYF. CDR3 coding DNA: TGCGCCAGCAGCTTGTTCCCGGGAGCAGAGACCCAGTACTTC. This rearrangement joins TRBV5-1 to TRBJ2-5; a weak D match, TRBD2 (6 bases). The CDR3 runs to 14 residues. Germline CDR1 SGHRS, CDR2 YFSETQ. Trimming left V 1 base short and J 4 bases short, with 11 bases between.

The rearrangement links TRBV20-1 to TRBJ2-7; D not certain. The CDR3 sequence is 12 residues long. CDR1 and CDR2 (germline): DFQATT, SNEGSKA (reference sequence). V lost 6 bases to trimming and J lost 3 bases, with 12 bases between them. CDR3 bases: TGCAGTGCCTCCACCAACATCTACGAGCAGTACTTC. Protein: CSASTNIYEQYF.

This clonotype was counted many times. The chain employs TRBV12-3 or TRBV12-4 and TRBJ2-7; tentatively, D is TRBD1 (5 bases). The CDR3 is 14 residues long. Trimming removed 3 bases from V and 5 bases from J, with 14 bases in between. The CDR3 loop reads CASSFGPRVNEQYF. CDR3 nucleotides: TGTGCCAGCAGTTTTGGTCCCAGGGTAAACGAGCAGTACTTC.

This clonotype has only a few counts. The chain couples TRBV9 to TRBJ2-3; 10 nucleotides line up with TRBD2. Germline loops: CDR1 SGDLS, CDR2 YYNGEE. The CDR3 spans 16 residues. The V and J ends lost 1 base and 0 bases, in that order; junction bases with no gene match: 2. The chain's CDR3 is CASSVLAGVSTDTQYF. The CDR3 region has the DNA TGTGCCAGCAGCGTACTAGCGGGGGTTAGCACAGATACGCAGTATTTT.

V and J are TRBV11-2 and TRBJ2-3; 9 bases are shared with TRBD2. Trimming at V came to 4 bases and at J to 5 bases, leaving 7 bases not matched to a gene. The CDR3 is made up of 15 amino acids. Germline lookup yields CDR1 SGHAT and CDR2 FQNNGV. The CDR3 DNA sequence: TGTGCCAGCAGCTCCCTAGCGGGGACGGTAGATACGCAGTATTTT. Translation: CASSSLAGTVDTQYF.